This T cell receptor beta chain originates from a study of blood T cell repertoires in COVID-19. Study-wide context: Both acute and convalescent COVID-19 samples were obtained from the United States, Italy and Spain. Sources were T cells, B-cell-depleted T cells, or PBMCs; the material itself was cDNA or gDNA.

Methods used by the authors: Reference gene primer amplification in the assay estimated nucleated cell counts. Here immunoSEQ multiplex PCR was the method, and the copy in TCRdb shows in-frame clones only, minus some. The V and J calls and the clone size are those of that table, but D and trimming were determined from the DNA. The data hold about 190,000 clones, with approximately 91% observed a single time. The length of the CDR3 is 13 residues. The V gene's germline CDR1 is SGHNT and CDR2 YYREEE (reference sequence). The ends were cut back, 4 bases at V and 4 bases at J, with 9 bases in the middle.

V gene TRBV5-4 combines with J gene TRBJ2-1; no clear D. This clonotype originated in a man aged 25-45 years with acute or convalescent COVID-19. The specimen was peripheral blood. The CDR3 loop is CASSNSQYNEQFF. CDR3 in DNA: TGTGCCAGCAGCAACTCCCAATACAATGAGCAGTTCTTC.